These T cell receptor beta chains were read from a single sample in a study of response to subunit inactivated influenza vaccine. Each CDR3 protein is one row after TCRdb ran MiXCR on the RT-PCR reads. This table holds hundreds of thousands of distinct CDR3 sequences, roughly 20% found once. Sample: PBMCs from blood, taken about 5 days after vaccination. The origin of the receptors is a man aged 45-65 years who received an inactivated influenza vaccine. Both conserved end residues are part of each CDR3. Fields, in order: J gene, clone size, V gene, D gene, CDR3 DNA, CDR3 protein. The D gene is left open where the match is weak. Size is stated for part of the rows, as once, few or many counts, or as a class when the clone is expanded.

J: TRBJ1-1
size: .
V: TRBV5-1
D: TRBD1
DNA: TGCGCCAGCCGCTCCGGGACAGGGGGCGTGAACACTGAAGCTTTCTTT
CDR3: CASRSGTGGVNTEAFF

J: TRBJ2-4
size: few
V: TRBV2
D: .
DNA: TGTGCCAGCGTACAGGGTCTAGCCAAAAACATTCAGTACTTC
CDR3: CASVQGLAKNIQYF

J: TRBJ2-3
size: few
V: TRBV7-2
D: .
DNA: TGTGCCAGCAGCTTAGTTAATGATGCCGCCTCGCAGTATTTT
CDR3: CASSLVNDAASQYF

J: TRBJ1-1
size: many
V: TRBV20-1
D: .
DNA: TGCAGTGCTAGAGAACAGGGTCAGGGTACTGAAGCTTTCTTT
CDR3: CSAREQGQGTEAFF

J: TRBJ1-6
size: few
V: TRBV20-1
D: TRBD1
DNA: TGCAGTGCTCCACCAAGCTCAAGACAGGGAGCTTATTCACCCCTCCACTTT
CDR3: CSAPPSSRQGAYSPLHF

J: TRBJ2-1
size: .
V: TRBV6-1
D: TRBD2
DNA: TGTGCCAGCAGCCGGACTAGCGGACCCTCCTACAATGAGCAGTTCTTC
CDR3: CASSRTSGPSYNEQFF

J: TRBJ1-2
size: .
V: TRBV4-3
D: .
DNA: TGCGCCAGCAGCCCCCTGGGGCAGCTCAAAGGCTCGACCTTC
CDR3: CASSPLGQLKGSTF

J: TRBJ1-3
size: many
V: TRBV29-1
D: .
DNA: TGCAGCGCGGTCAGGGGATCTGGAAACACCATATATTTT
CDR3: CSAVRGSGNTIYF

J: TRBJ2-7
size: few
V: TRBV7-9
D: .
DNA: TGTGCCAGCAGCTCCTCTGGGATTTTCTCCTACGAGCAGTACTTC
CDR3: CASSSSGIFSYEQYF

J: TRBJ2-1
size: .
V: TRBV7-6
D: .
DNA: TGTGCCAGCAGCCCCTCCTCCTCATACAATGAGCAGTTCTTC
CDR3: CASSPSSSYNEQFF

J: TRBJ2-4
size: many
V: TRBV7-2
D: .
DNA: TGTGCCAGCAGCCCCGACAGAGTACAAAACATTCAGTACTTC
CDR3: CASSPDRVQNIQYF

J: TRBJ2-1
size: few
V: TRBV5-1
D: .
DNA: TGCGCCAGCAGCCGAGAGAACAGCAATGAGCAGTTCTTC
CDR3: CASSRENSNEQFF

J: TRBJ2-7
size: many
V: TRBV5-1
D: TRBD1
DNA: TGCGCCAGCAGCTTCGAACCCCCGGGACAGGGTTACGAGCAGTACTTC
CDR3: CASSFEPPGQGYEQYF